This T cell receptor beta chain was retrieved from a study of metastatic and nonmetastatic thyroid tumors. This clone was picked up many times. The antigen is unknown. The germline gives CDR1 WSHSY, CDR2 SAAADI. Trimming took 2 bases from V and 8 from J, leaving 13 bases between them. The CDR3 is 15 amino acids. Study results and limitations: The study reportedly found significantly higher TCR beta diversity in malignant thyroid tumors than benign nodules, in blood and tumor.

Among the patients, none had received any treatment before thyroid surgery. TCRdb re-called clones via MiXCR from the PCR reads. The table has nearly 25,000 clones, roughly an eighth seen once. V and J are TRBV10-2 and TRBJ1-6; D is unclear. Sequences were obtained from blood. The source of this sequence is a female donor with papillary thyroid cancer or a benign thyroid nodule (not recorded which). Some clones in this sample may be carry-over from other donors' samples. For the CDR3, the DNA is TGCGCCAGCAGTGAGGGTACGGTGGACTATTCACCCCTCCACTTT. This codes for CASSEGTVDYSPLHF.